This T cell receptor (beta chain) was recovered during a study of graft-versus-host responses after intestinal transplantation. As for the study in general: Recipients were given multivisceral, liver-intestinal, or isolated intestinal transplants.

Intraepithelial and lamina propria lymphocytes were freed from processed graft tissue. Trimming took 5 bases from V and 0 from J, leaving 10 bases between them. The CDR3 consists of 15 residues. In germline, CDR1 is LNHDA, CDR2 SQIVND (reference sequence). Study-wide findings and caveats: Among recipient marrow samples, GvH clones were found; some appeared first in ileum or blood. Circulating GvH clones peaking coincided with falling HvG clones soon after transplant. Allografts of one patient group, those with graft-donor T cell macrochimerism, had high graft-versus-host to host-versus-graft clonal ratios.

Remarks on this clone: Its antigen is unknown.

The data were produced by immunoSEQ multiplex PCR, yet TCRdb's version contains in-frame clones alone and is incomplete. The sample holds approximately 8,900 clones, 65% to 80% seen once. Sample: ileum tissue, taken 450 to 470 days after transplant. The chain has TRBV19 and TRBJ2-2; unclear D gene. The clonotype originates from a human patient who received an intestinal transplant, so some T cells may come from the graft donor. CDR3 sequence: CASSPNRANTGELFF. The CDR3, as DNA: TGTGCCAGTAGTCCCAACAGAGCGAACACCGGGGAGCTGTTTTTT.